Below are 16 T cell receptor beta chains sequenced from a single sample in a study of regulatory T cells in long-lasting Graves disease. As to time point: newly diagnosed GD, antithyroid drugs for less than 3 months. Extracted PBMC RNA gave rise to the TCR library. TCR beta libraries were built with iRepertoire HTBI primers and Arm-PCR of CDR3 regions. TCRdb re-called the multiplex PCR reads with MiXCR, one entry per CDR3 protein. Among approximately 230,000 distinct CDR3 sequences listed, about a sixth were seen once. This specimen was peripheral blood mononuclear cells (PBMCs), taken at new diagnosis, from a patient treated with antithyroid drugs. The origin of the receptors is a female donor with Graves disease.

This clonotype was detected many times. This chain's CDR3 is CASSQDAGTEAFF. CDR3 nucleotide sequence: TGTGCCAGCAGTCAAGACGCCGGCACTGAAGCTTTCTTT. The gene calls are TRBV6-1 and TRBJ1-1; D not certain. The CDR3 is 13 amino acids. The V gene lost 5 bases and the J gene lost 4 bases, with 11 bases spanning the gap. In germline, CDR1 is MNHNS, CDR2 SASEGT.

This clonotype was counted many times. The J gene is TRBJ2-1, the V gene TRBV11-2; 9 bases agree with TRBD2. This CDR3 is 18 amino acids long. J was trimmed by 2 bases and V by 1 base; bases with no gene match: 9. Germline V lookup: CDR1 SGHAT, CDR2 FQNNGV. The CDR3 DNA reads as TGTGCCAGCAGCTTAGCCTACGGCGTAGCGGGAGCCTACAATGAGCAGTTCTTC. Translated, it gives CASSLAYGVAGAYNEQFF.

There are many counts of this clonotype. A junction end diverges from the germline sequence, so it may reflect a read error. The CDR3 loop is CASNLVTSGSTRNEQFF. CDR3 bases: TGTGCCAGCAATTTAGTCACTAGCGGGAGTACTCGGAATGAGCAGTTCTTC. The V gene is TRBV12-3 or TRBV12-4, the J gene TRBJ2-1, with TRBD2 identical over 11 bases. The CDR3 has 17 amino acids.

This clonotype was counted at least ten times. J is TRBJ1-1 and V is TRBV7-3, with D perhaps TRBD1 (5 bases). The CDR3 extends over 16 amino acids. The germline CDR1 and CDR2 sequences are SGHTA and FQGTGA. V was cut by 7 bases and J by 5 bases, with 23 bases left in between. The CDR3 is CASNKAGDPSRTEAFF. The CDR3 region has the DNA TGTGCCAGCAACAAAGCCGGGGACCCTAGTCGGACTGAAGCTTTCTTT.

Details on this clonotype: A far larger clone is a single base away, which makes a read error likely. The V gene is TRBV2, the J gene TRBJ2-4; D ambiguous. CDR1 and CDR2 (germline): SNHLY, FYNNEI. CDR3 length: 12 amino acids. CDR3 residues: CASKNNNYGCTF. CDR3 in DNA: TGTGCCAGCAAAAACAATAACTATGGCTGCACCTTC.

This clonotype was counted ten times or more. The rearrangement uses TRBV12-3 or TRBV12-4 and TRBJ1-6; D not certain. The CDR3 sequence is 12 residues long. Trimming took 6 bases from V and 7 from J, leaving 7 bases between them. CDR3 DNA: TGTGCCAGCAGAGTCCCAAATTCACCCCTCCACTTT. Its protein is CASRVPNSPLHF.

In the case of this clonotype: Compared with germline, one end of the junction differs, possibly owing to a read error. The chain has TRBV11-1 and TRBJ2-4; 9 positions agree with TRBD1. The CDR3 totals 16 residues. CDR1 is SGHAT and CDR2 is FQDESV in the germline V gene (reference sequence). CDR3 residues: CASGLGTGSAKNIQYF. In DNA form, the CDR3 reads TGTGCCAGCGGCTTAGGGACAGGGAGCGCCAAAAACATTCAGTACTTC.

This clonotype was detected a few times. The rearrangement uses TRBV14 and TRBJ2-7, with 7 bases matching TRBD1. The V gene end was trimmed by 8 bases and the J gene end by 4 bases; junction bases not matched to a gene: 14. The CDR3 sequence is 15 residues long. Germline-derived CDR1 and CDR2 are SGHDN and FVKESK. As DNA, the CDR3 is TGTGCCAGCGGCCTCCGGGACAGTCCCCTATACGAGCAGTACTTC. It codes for CASGLRDSPLYEQYF.

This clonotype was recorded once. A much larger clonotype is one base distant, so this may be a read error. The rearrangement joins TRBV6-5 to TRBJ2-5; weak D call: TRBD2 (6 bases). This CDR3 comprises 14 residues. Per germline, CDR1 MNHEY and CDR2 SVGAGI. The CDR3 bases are TGTGCCAGAAGTTATGATCCGCGGGAAGGGACCCAGTACTTC. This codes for CARSYDPREGTQYF.

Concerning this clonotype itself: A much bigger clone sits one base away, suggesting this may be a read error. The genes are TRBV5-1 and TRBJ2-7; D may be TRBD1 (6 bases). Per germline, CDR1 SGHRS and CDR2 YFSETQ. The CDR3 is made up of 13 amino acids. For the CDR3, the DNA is TGCGCCAGCAGCTTGAATGGACAGTACGATCAGTACTTC. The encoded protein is CASSLNGQYDQYF.

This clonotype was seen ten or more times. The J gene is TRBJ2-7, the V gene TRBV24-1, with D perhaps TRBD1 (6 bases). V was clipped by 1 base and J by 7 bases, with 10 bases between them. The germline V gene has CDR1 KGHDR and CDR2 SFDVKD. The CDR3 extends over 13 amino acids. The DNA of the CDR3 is TGTGCCACCAGTGATTTAACAGGGCGGGAGCAGTACTTC. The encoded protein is CATSDLTGREQYF.

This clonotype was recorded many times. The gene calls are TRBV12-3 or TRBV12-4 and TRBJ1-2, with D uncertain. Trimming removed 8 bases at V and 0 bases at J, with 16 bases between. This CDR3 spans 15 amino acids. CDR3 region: CASRSNGSPNYGYTF. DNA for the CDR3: TGTGCCAGCCGAAGCAACGGCAGCCCTAACTATGGCTACACCTTC.

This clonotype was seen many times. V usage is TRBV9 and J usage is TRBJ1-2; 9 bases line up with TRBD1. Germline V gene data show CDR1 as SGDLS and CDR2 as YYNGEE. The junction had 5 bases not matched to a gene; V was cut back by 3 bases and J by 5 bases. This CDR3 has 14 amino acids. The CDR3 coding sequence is TGTGCCAGCAGCGCCCTGGGACAGGGTTATGGCTACACCTTC. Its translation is CASSALGQGYGYTF.

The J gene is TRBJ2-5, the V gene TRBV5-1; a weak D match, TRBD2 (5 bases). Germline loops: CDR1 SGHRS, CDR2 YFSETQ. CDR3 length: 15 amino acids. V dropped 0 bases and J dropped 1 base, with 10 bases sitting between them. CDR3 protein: CASSLEGVGQETQYF. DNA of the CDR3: TGCGCCAGCAGCTTGGAGGGAGTGGGCCAAGAGACCCAGTACTTC.

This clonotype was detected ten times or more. CDR3 sequence: CASSQDGPRTSFNEQFF. DNA for the CDR3: TGCGCCAGCAGCCAAGATGGACCGAGGACTAGCTTCAATGAGCAGTTCTTC. J is TRBJ2-1 and V is TRBV4-3; 8 bases map to TRBD2. The CDR3 is 17 residues long. Germline V lookup: CDR1 LGHNA, CDR2 YSLEER. Unmatched junction bases numbered 10, after V lost 0 bases and J lost 6 bases.

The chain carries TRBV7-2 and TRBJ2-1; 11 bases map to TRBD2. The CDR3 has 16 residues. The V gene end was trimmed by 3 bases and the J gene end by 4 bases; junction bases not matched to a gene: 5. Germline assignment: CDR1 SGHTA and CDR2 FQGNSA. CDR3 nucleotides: TGTGCCAGCAGCTTCCGGACTAGCGGGCCATACAATGAGCAGTTCTTC. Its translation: CASSFRTSGPYNEQFF.